One sample yielded the 27 T cell receptor beta chains listed below, sequenced in a study. In TCRdb, the RT-PCR reads were re-called with MiXCR into one record per CDR3 protein. The table has about 680,000 distinct CDR3 sequences, 14% seen once. Source material: memory CD4+ T cells from blood. The receptors were gathered from a female donor in good health, serving as a healthy control.

This clonotype came up a few times. This rearrangement joins TRBV6-2 or TRBV6-3 to TRBJ2-7; a weak D match, TRBD2 (7 bases). In germline, CDR1 is MNHEY, CDR2 SVGEGT. The CDR3 totals 15 residues. V gave up 7 bases and J gave up 2 bases, with 18 bases separating them. CDR3 bases: TGTGCCAGCATCTCGTACGGGGGGCGGACCTACGAGCAGTACTTC. Translating it yields CASISYGGRTYEQYF.

The rearrangement joins TRBV6-5 to TRBJ2-5, with a weak D call TRBD1 (6 bases). Germline CDR1 reads MNHEY; CDR2 reads SVGAGI. V was pared by 4 bases and J by 3 bases, with 18 bases between. The CDR3 has 16 amino acids. The CDR3 nucleotides read TGTGCCAGCAGTTTATATACAGGGAACACCGAAGAGACCCAGTACTTC. Translation: CASSLYTGNTEETQYF.

The chain combines TRBV2 with TRBJ1-2; D is unclear. Per germline, CDR1 SNHLY and CDR2 FYNNEI. V dropped 6 bases and J dropped 2 bases, with 10 bases sitting between them. The CDR3 is 13 amino acids. The CDR3 DNA reads as TGTGCCAGCAGACACAGTGAAAACTATGGCTACACCTTC. Translation: CASRHSENYGYTF. Drawing the rest from reference TRBV2 and TRBJ1-2, the complete variable domain is EPEVTQTPSHQVTQMGQEVILRCVPISNHLYFYWYRQILGQKVEFLVSFYNNEISEKSEIFDDQFSVERPDGSNFTLKIRSTKLEDSAMYFCASRHSENYGYTFGSGTRLTVV.

Ten or more counts support this clonotype. This chain joins TRBV12-3 or TRBV12-4 and TRBJ1-5, with TRBD1 matching 8 bases. CDR3 size: 15 residues. Trimming at V came to 5 bases and at J to 3 bases, leaving 6 bases not matched to a gene. CDR3 DNA sequence: TGTGCCAGCAGTAGGACAGGGCCTACCAATCAGCCCCAGCATTTT. Translated: CASSRTGPTNQPQHF.

This clonotype was recorded a few times. J is TRBJ1-1 and V is TRBV5-1; no clear D. V shed 4 bases and J shed 1 base, with 23 bases lying between them. The CDR3 has 18 residues. Germline CDR1 and CDR2: SGHRS and YFSETQ. Here the CDR3 DNA reads TGCGCCAGCAGCCGGCTCCCGGGAAACCTATTCGGGAACACTGAAGCTTTCTTT. Residues: CASSRLPGNLFGNTEAFF.

This clonotype has a count of ten or more. V is TRBV11-2 and J is TRBJ2-3; D could derive from TRBD1 or TRBD2 (5 bases each). Germline CDR1 SGHAT, CDR2 FQNNGV. Trimming took 0 bases from V and 4 from J, leaving 26 bases between them. The CDR3 loop spans 20 amino acids. The CDR3, as DNA: TGTGCCAGCAGCTTAGACGTCCGGGCGAGGGGTACCCCCGGCGCAGATACGCAGTATTTT. Translation: CASSLDVRARGTPGADTQYF.

This clonotype was observed at least ten times. The chain employs TRBV4-3 and TRBJ1-4; 7 nucleotides agree with TRBD1. The V segment lost 5 bases and the J segment 8 bases; nucleotides outside the gene matches: 8. This CDR3 is 14 amino acids long. Germline values: CDR1 LGHNA, CDR2 YSLEER. Written as DNA, the CDR3 is TGCGCCAGCAGCTATTACAGGGGCGAGGAAAAACTGTTTTTT. It specifies CASSYYRGEEKLFF.

This chain uses TRBV5-1 with TRBJ2-2, with a tentative D call TRBD2 (7 bases). The CDR3 loop spans 15 amino acids. Germline CDR1 SGHRS, CDR2 YFSETQ. V was cut by 7 bases and J by 3 bases, with 16 bases left in between. Here the CDR3 DNA reads TGCGCCAGCCGGCAGGGCGGGGGCGACACCGGGGAGCTGTTTTTT. Its translation: CASRQGGGDTGELFF.

J is TRBJ1-5 and V is TRBV9, with a possible D match to TRBD1 (5 bases). The V and J ends lost 0 bases and 5 bases respectively, with 12 bases between them. Germline V gives CDR1 SGDLS, CDR2 YYNGEE. The length of the CDR3 is 15 residues. CDR3 coding DNA: TGTGCCAGCAGCGTAGGGAGAGACAGTTATCAGCCCCAGCATTTT. It yields the protein CASSVGRDSYQPQHF.

The chain is built from TRBV5-4 and TRBJ2-1; D is possibly TRBD1 or TRBD2 (5 bases each). CDR3 length: 15 residues. Looked up from germline, CDR1 is SGHNT and CDR2 is YYREEE (reference sequence). Trimming stripped 7 bases from V and 0 bases from J, with 14 bases between. The CDR3 sequence is CASSSGQYSYNEQFF. Here the CDR3 DNA reads TGTGCCAGCTCCTCGGGGCAGTACTCCTACAATGAGCAGTTCTTC.

Many counts were recorded for this clonotype. The genes are TRBV12-3 or TRBV12-4 and TRBJ2-1; 11 nucleotides align to TRBD2. The CDR3 totals 14 residues. The V gene end was trimmed by 3 bases and the J gene end by 7 bases; junction bases not matched to a gene: 2. CDR3 in amino acids: CASSLGLAVNEQFF. The CDR3 DNA sequence: TGTGCCAGCAGTTTGGGACTAGCGGTTAATGAGCAGTTCTTC.

The sample holds many counts of this clonotype. V and J are TRBV7-3 and TRBJ2-3, with unresolved D. The CDR3 loop spans 13 amino acids. The V end was cut by 4 bases, the J end by 1 base, with 6 bases between. Germline CDR1 reads SGHTA; CDR2 reads FQGTGA. CDR3 in amino acids: CASSSSRTDTQYF. CDR3 nucleotides: TGTGCCAGCAGCTCGAGCCGCACAGATACGCAGTATTTT.

The chain couples TRBV7-2 to TRBJ2-7; 8 nucleotides align to TRBD2. The germline V gene encodes CDR1 SGHTA and CDR2 FQGNSA. The ends lost 5 bases at V and 7 bases at J; junction bases unmatched: 10. The CDR3 spans 14 residues. The CDR3 reads CASSPGLASFEQYF. For the CDR3, the DNA is TGTGCCAGCAGCCCAGGACTAGCAAGCTTTGAGCAGTACTTC.

The sample holds many counts of this clonotype. V gene TRBV20-1 combines with J gene TRBJ2-1; the D is unclear. The length of the CDR3 is 13 residues. The V gene lost 0 bases and the J gene lost 12 bases, with 15 bases spanning the gap. Per germline, CDR1 DFQATT and CDR2 SNEGSKA (reference sequence). The DNA of the CDR3 is TGCAGTGCTAGAGATGCGATAGCTCTAGGGCAGTTCTTC. It yields the protein CSARDAIALGQFF.

This clonotype was detected a few times. In DNA form, the CDR3 reads TGTGCCAGCAGTGAGGCCCTTTGGGAGACCCAGTACTTC. It codes for CASSEALWETQYF. The chain is built from TRBV6-1 and TRBJ2-5, with D hard to call. Trimming shortened V by 3 bases and J by 5 bases, and 10 bases separated the two germline ends. CDR3 length: 13 residues. Germline lookup yields CDR1 MNHNS and CDR2 SASEGT.

This clonotype showed up many times. The rearrangement links TRBV5-1 to TRBJ2-4, with D tentatively TRBD1 (5 bases). The V end lost 0 bases, the J end lost 0 bases, and 10 bases lay between the germline ends. The CDR3 is 16 residues long. CDR1 is SGHRS, CDR2 YFSETQ, per germline. The CDR3 loop reads CASSLEGNIAKNIQYF. In DNA form, the CDR3 reads TGCGCCAGCAGCTTGGAGGGGAACATAGCCAAAAACATTCAGTACTTC.

This clonotype was found a few times. The chain links TRBV20-1 to TRBJ1-1; D perhaps matches TRBD1 (6 bases). This CDR3 has 13 residues. Trimming stripped 5 bases from V and 1 base from J, with 11 bases between. Germline V gene sequence: CDR1 DFQATT, CDR2 SNEGSKA (reference sequence). As DNA, the CDR3 is TGCAGTGCTTCCGGGGACACGAACACTGAAGCTTTCTTT. Residues: CSASGDTNTEAFF.

This clonotype was counted a few times. The chain employs TRBV12-3 or TRBV12-4 and TRBJ1-1; D not resolved. Deletions cut 2 bases from V and 1 base from J, with 11 bases between. CDR3 length equals 15 residues. CDR3 coding DNA: TGTGCCAGCAGTTTAATAGAGGGCCGGAACACTGAAGCTTTCTTT. Its translation: CASSLIEGRNTEAFF.

The gene calls are TRBV7-2 and TRBJ1-1; no reliable D call. Trimming pared 1 base from V and 4 bases from J, leaving 10 bases between. The germline V gene encodes CDR1 SGHTA and CDR2 FQGNSA. The CDR3 loop spans 14 amino acids. This CDR3 reads CASSLGGESTEAFF. In DNA form, the CDR3 reads TGTGCCAGCAGCTTAGGCGGGGAATCCACTGAAGCTTTCTTT.

Ten or more counts support this clonotype. The chain recombines TRBV29-1 with TRBJ2-2, with 8 positions matching TRBD1. The junction had 4 bases not matched to a gene; V was cut back by 3 bases and J by 7 bases. This CDR3 region has 13 residues. Germline loops: CDR1 SQVTM, CDR2 ANQGSEA. The CDR3 DNA is TGCAGCGTTGAGCAGGGGGCGGGCGGGGAGCTGTTTTTT. Translation gives CSVEQGAGGELFF.

The chain carries TRBV28 and TRBJ2-7; 13 bases agree with TRBD2. Unmatched junction bases numbered 4, after V lost 6 bases and J lost 5 bases. The germline gives CDR1 MDHEN, CDR2 SYDVKM. The CDR3 consists of 14 residues. This chain's CDR3 is CASRLGTSGNEQYF. CDR3 DNA: TGTGCCAGCAGACTTGGGACTAGCGGGAACGAGCAGTACTTC.

This clonotype was counted many times. The rearrangement uses TRBV7-2 and TRBJ2-5, with 7 bases that match TRBD2. The V gene end was trimmed by 10 bases and the J gene end by 4 bases; junction bases not matched to a gene: 0. CDR1 and CDR2 from the germline V gene are SGHTA and FQGNSA. The CDR3 contains 10 residues. The CDR3 region has the DNA TGTGCCATAGCGGGAGAGACCCAGTACTTC. It translates to CAIAGETQYF.

In its sample, this clonotype was seen many times. The chain is built from TRBV10-2 and TRBJ2-5; D may correspond to TRBD1 or TRBD2 (5 bases each). V shed 0 bases and J shed 7 bases, with 9 bases lying between them. In germline, CDR1 is WSHSY, CDR2 SAAADI. This CDR3 region has 13 residues. The CDR3 here is CASSESGVGTQYF. The DNA of the CDR3 is TGCGCCAGCAGTGAGTCGGGGGTTGGGACCCAGTACTTC.

This clonotype has at least ten counts. The V gene is TRBV3-1, the J gene TRBJ2-1; no clear D. Germline V CDR1 and CDR2: LGHDT, YNNKEL (reference sequence). The ends were cut back, 1 base at V and 4 bases at J, with 5 bases in the middle. CDR3 length equals 13 residues. CDR3 sequence reads: CASSQGGYNEQFF. CDR3 nucleotides: TGTGCCAGCAGCCAAGGGGGTTACAATGAGCAGTTCTTC.

This clonotype was observed at least ten times. V gene TRBV27 combines with J gene TRBJ2-5, with D uncertain. CDR1 and CDR2 from the germline V gene are MNHEY and SMNVEV (reference sequence). The CDR3 is made up of 10 amino acids. Trimming took off 4 bases at V and 7 bases at J, with 4 bases between the two ends. CDR3 sequence reads: CASSYATQYF. As DNA, the CDR3 is TGTGCCAGCAGTTACGCGACCCAGTACTTC.

The chain combines TRBV15 with TRBJ2-1, with TRBD2 identical over 9 bases. J lost 7 bases, V lost 0 bases, and 7 bases had no gene match. CDR3 length: 16 residues. CDR1 is LNHNV and CDR2 is YYDKDF in the germline V gene (reference sequence). The CDR3 sequence: CATSRDLAGGPNEQFF. The CDR3 DNA sequence: TGTGCCACCAGCAGAGATCTTGCGGGAGGGCCGAATGAGCAGTTCTTC.

In its sample, this clonotype was seen many times. The chain employs TRBV4-3 and TRBJ2-3; 9 bases are a match to TRBD1. The CDR3 runs to 16 residues. V lost 3 bases and J lost 7; bases outside the gene matches: 11. In germline, CDR1 is LGHNA, CDR2 YSLEER. The DNA for the CDR3 is TGCGCCAGCAGCCAGTTGGGGACAGGGTTAATGAATACGCAGTATTTT. Protein sequence: CASSQLGTGLMNTQYF.